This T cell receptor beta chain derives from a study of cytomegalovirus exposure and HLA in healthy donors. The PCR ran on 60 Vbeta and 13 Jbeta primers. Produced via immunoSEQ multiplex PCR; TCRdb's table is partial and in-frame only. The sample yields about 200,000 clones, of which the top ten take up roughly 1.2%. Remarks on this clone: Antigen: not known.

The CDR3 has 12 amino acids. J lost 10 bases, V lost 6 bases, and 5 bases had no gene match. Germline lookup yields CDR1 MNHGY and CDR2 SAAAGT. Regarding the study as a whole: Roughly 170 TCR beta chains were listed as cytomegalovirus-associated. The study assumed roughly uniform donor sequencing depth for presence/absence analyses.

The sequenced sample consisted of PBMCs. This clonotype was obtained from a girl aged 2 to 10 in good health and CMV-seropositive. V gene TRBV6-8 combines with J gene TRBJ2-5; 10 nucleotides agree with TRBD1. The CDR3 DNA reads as TGTGCCAGCAGACCGACAGGGGGCTACCAGTACTTC. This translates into CASRPTGGYQYF.